This T cell receptor beta chain was sequenced for a study of human versus mouse CDR3 diversity and MHC coevolution. Clones were read by immunoSEQ multiplex PCR, and TCRdb kept only the in-frame ones, dropping some. The sample records roughly 80,000 clones, 92% being singletons. The CDR3 has 16 amino acids. The germline V gene has CDR1 MNHEY and CDR2 SVGAGI. After removal of 2 bases from V and 10 bases from J, the junction contained 11 bases not matched to a gene. Whole-study results and caveats: Human T cells underwent selection on about six different MHC II alleles. Mice had fewer CDR3 deletions and insertions than humans on average. The lowest clonal inequality scores came from most of the three human donors.

As for this clone: What it recognizes is unknown.

This TCR came from a person aged 30-69 years in good health. The rearrangement links TRBV6-5 to TRBJ1-6, with TRBD1 matching over 7 bases. Sequenced input: naive CD4+ T cells from blood. Subset: CD45RO-negative CD62L-positive naive CD4 T cells. CDR3 nucleotide sequence: TGTGCCAGCAGTTACCGACAGGGTGGAAGTAGATCACCCCTCCACTTT. As protein: CASSYRQGGSRSPLHF.